The source of this TCR beta chain is a study of vaccination effects on CD4 cells after COVID-19. In regard to this clone: The antigen is unknown.

With V trimmed by 4 bases and J by 0 bases, 5 bases remained unmatched. This CDR3 is 16 amino acids long. Germline loops: CDR1 SGHVS, CDR2 FNYEAQ. General study findings and limits: Healthy vaccinees showed cross-reactivity with common cold coronaviruses in only 1 of 255 vaccine-induced clones. Infection- and vaccine-induced clones contracted markedly late after vaccination.

Sequencing used immunoSEQ multiplex PCR; TCRdb keeps in-frame clones, though not all of them. The data show 50,000 to 60,000 clones, under 70% seen once. Antigen-specific CD4+ T cells expanded by the ViraFEST assay with viral peptide pools were then sequenced. Cultured cells yielded isolated CD4+ T cells after 10 days. Neither prior SARS-CoV-2 infection nor positive nucleocapsid antibodies were present in the vaccine recipients. A few million PBMC per well received approximately 11 IU/ml IL-2 and roughly 10 ug/ml peptides in culture. Cultures had half their medium replaced with IL-2 medium on days 3 and 7.

This sequence joins TRBV7-6 and TRBJ1-3; 8 bases are shared with TRBD1. Sample: CD4+ T cells from PBMCs cultured with SARS-CoV-2 spike peptides, taken before COVID-19 vaccination. The receptor was derived from a human donor who received a COVID-19 vaccine. The CDR3: CASSSPTGDSGNTIYF. For the CDR3, the DNA is TGTGCCAGCAGCTCACCGACAGGGGACTCTGGAAACACCATATATTTT.